These T cell receptor beta chains were read from a single sample in a study of blood T cell repertoires in COVID-19. TCRdb keeps only in-frame clones here, not all; method: immunoSEQ multiplex PCR. The top ten clones hold 9.2% of a sample with about 210,000 clones, around four fifths of them seen once. The sequencing input was PBMCs or T cells enriched from blood (not recorded which). The receptors were sampled from a man between 40 and 49 years old who had recovered from COVID-19. The CDR3 runs from the conserved cysteine through the conserved F or W. The D gene is left open where the match is weak. The size of a clone is reported for some rows only, either as once, few or many, or as a class for expanded clones.

d_call j_call clone_size v_call cdr3_nt cdr3_aa
. TRBJ2-2 . TRBV19 TGTGCCAGTAGTATTGCTCCGGGCGGGGAGCTGTTTTTT CASSIAPGGELFF
. TRBJ1-2 . TRBV15 TGTGCCACCAGCAGAGATAACCGGAACTATGGCTACACCTTC CATSRDNRNYGYTF
. TRBJ1-6 . TRBV18 TGTGCCAGCTCACCGGGGGGGGATGGGACACCCCTCCACTTT CASSPGGDGTPLHF
TRBD2 TRBJ2-5 . TRBV30 TGTGCCTGGAGTACCAGGACTAGCGGATACCAAGAGACCCAGTACTTC CAWSTRTSGYQETQYF
. TRBJ1-1 . TRBV4-1 TGCGCCAGCAGCTCCTACAGGGTTCACACTGAAGCTTTCTTT CASSSYRVHTEAFF
TRBD1 TRBJ2-3 . TRBV14 TGTGCCAGCAGCCACAATCAGGGACAGGGCACAGATACGCAGTATTTT CASSHNQGQGTDTQYF
TRBD1 TRBJ1-6 . TRBV19 TGTGCCAGTAGTTCGGACAGGGGGACGGGTTCACCCCTCCACTTT CASSSDRGTGSPLHF
. TRBJ2-7 . TRBV12-3/TRBV12-4 TGTGCCAGCAGGGGCATGCGGGACAGATCTTACTTC CASRGMRDRSYF
. TRBJ1-2 . TRBV5-4 TGTGCCAGCAGCTACGGGTCGCCCGAGAGCTATGGCTACACCTTC CASSYGSPESYGYTF
TRBD2 TRBJ2-1 once TRBV2 TGTGCCAGCCCTCGGCGGGAGGGAACCTACAATGAGCAGTTCTTC CASPRREGTYNEQFF
TRBD1 TRBJ1-6 . TRBV4-1 TGCGCCAGCAGCCAAGATAGTGGGACAGCGAATTCACCCCTCCACTTT CASSQDSGTANSPLHF
. TRBJ1-2 . TRBV9 TGTGCCAGCAGCGCCCTTGGGCCCTATGGCTACACCTTC CASSALGPYGYTF
. TRBJ1-4 . TRBV2 TGTGCCAGCAGTGGGGGACTGGGGATTGAAAAACTGTTTTTT CASSGGLGIEKLFF
. TRBJ1-1 . TRBV18 TGTGCCAGCTCACCAAGATTTATGACAGACACTGAAGCTTTCTTT CASSPRFMTDTEAFF
TRBD1 TRBJ1-1 once TRBV5-1 TGCGCCAGCACGGAGGACAGGGGTACGGCTTTCTTT CASTEDRGTAFF
. TRBJ1-2 . TRBV11-2 TGTGCCAGCAGCCACACGACAGAAAGCGCTCCACGCTATGGCTACACCTTC CASSHTTESAPRYGYTF
. TRBJ2-7 . TRBV6-5 TGTGCCAGCAGTTACGGGCAGGGGTTGATCTACGAGCAGTACTTC CASSYGQGLIYEQYF
. TRBJ1-2 once TRBV28 TGTGCCAGCACCCCCCAAGGAAGAGGAAACTATGGCTACACCTTC CASTPQGRGNYGYTF
. TRBJ2-3 . TRBV6-5 TGTGCCAGCAGTCGACTCGAGGATACGCAGTATTTT CASSRLEDTQYF
TRBD2 TRBJ2-7 few TRBV29-1 TGCAGCGCTTTAGGGGCGTCTAGCGGGAGCGGCGAGCAGTACTTC CSALGASSGSGEQYF
TRBD2 TRBJ2-3 . TRBV10-1 TGCGCCAGCAGTGGACCTAGCGGGAGGGCCGCAGATACGCAGTATTTT CASSGPSGRAADTQYF
. TRBJ2-7 . TRBV7-9 TGTGCCAGCAGCCAGGTAGCCTACGAGCAGTACTTC CASSQVAYEQYF
. TRBJ2-5 . TRBV18 TGTGCCAGCTCACCGGGGGGAGGAGAGACCCAGTACTTC CASSPGGGETQYF
TRBD2 TRBJ2-2 . TRBV4-2 TGTGCCAGCAGCCAAGAAATAGCGGGGGAGACCGGGGAGCTGTTTTTT CASSQEIAGETGELFF
. TRBJ2-1 . TRBV20-1 TGCAGTGCACCCGGGTACAATGAGCAGTTCTTC CSAPGYNEQFF
TRBD1 TRBJ1-3 few TRBV7-8 TGTGCCAGCAGCTTCCGAGACAGGGGGCTAACTGGAAACACCATATATTTT CASSFRDRGLTGNTIYF
. TRBJ1-3 . TRBV18 TGTGCCAGCTCACCCAGTACTGGAAACACCATATATTTT CASSPSTGNTIYF
TRBD2 TRBJ2-7 . TRBV5-6 TGTGCCAGCAGCATACTTAGCGGGGGGGCCTACGAGCAGTACTTC CASSILSGGAYEQYF
TRBD1 TRBJ2-7 . TRBV5-1 TGCGCCAGCAGCTGGACAGGGCACGGCTCCTACGAGCAGTACTTC CASSWTGHGSYEQYF
. TRBJ1-2 . TRBV6-1 TGTGCCAGCAGTGACGATCCGGGGGGGGCACCCTATGGCTACACCTTC CASSDDPGGAPYGYTF
TRBD1 TRBJ1-2 . TRBV6-5 TGTGCCAGCAGCTTGGGGACAGGCTATGGCTACACCTTC CASSLGTGYGYTF
TRBD2 TRBJ2-1 . TRBV9 TGTGCCAGCAGCGTAACTAGCGGGAGGGGTTATGAGCAGTTCTTC CASSVTSGRGYEQFF
. TRBJ2-1 . TRBV29-1 TGCAGCGTTGAAAGGAGTAACAATGAGCAGTTCTTC CSVERSNNEQFF
. TRBJ1-6 . TRBV2 TGTGCCAGCCGAGGTGGAGGTAATTCACCCCTCCACTTT CASRGGGNSPLHF
TRBD1 TRBJ1-2 . TRBV11-2 TGTGCCAGCAGCGCTACACCTGGGACAGTTAACTATGGCTACACCTTC CASSATPGTVNYGYTF